This TCR beta chain emerged from a study of cytomegalovirus exposure and HLA in healthy donors. Study conclusions and caveats: Common viral pathogens seemed to be connected with several of the most significant clusters, according to a later analysis. The number of N-insertions in an Asian-associated ancestry cluster was reportedly below the 666-donor mean in a later analysis. Relative to equally common others, HLA-associated TCR beta chains showed greater clonal expansion in a later analysis.

Germline CDR1 MGHDK, CDR2 SYGVNS. With 10 bases clipped from V and 8 bases from J, the junction kept 9 bases outside the gene matches. The CDR3 is 15 amino acids. The study ran its PCR with 60 Vbeta and 13 Jbeta primers. Assay: immunoSEQ multiplex PCR; the TCRdb copy retains only in-frame clones and omits some. The table lists roughly 110,000 clones, 77% of them singletons. Note on this clone: Its antigen is not known.

Healthy bone marrow donors made up the donors. This chain uses TRBV25-1 with TRBJ2-2; 14 nucleotides line up with TRBD2. The receptor was isolated from a middle-aged man in good health and CMV-seropositive. The specimen was PBMCs. Here the CDR3 DNA reads TGTGCCAACCAAGGACTAGCGGGGGGCCCAGGGGAGCTGTTTTTT. Its translation: CANQGLAGGPGELFF.